This TCR beta chain was sequenced for a study of T cell changes during pregnancy in multiple sclerosis. Germline loops: CDR1 SGHVS, CDR2 FQNEAQ. The germline V and J ends were trimmed by 1 base and 1 base, with 11 bases remaining between them. CDR3 length equals 16 residues. Generated by immunoSEQ multiplex PCR, the TCRdb table keeps only in-frame clones and is missing some. The profile shows roughly 38,000 clones, 91% of them singletons. The chain has TRBV7-8 and TRBJ1-5, with a weak D call TRBD1 (5 bases). The TCR originated in a female donor in good health, enrolled as a control in a pregnancy study. Source: CD4+ T cells from peripheral blood mononuclear cells, taken in the second trimester of pregnancy. The CDR3 DNA reads TGTGCCAGCAGCTTAGAGGGGCCATGGAGCAATCAGCCCCAGCATTTT. Amino acids: CASSLEGPWSNQPQHF.